This T cell receptor (beta chain) was captured in a study of identical twins. Whole-study findings and limits: Out-of-frame alpha sequences shared by twins showed excess low generation probability. Modelling approaches yielded underestimates of out-of-frame TCR alpha sharing between monozygotic twins.

This clonotype was seen more than once but under ten times. The antigen remains unidentified. In TCRdb, the 5' RACE reads were re-called with MiXCR into one record per CDR3 protein. The data contain about 390,000 distinct CDR3 sequences, roughly 10% of them singletons. Input material: naive T cells sorted from blood. This clonotype was obtained from a woman in her fifties or sixties in good health.

The CDR3 loop is CASSLASPGETGELFF. The CDR3 nucleotides read TGCGCCAGCAGCTTGGCATCCCCGGGAGAGACCGGGGAGCTGTTTTTT. V and J are TRBV5-1 and TRBJ2-2; tentatively, D is TRBD2 (6 bases). In germline, CDR1 is SGHRS, CDR2 YFSETQ. The V and J ends lost 0 bases and 5 bases respectively, with 14 bases between them. This CDR3 region has 16 residues.